This T cell receptor (beta chain) was retrieved from a study of blood T cell repertoires in COVID-19. V shed 7 bases and J shed 2 bases, with 15 bases lying between them. The CDR3 is 15 residues long. Germline CDR1 and CDR2: MNHEY and SVGAGI. The table came from immunoSEQ multiplex PCR; TCRdb's copy has only in-frame clones and leaves some out. The table has 180,000 or so clones, 65% to 85% seen once. The rearrangement links TRBV6-5 to TRBJ2-1; maybe TRBD1 (5 bases). The sequence came from a woman in her sixties who had recovered from COVID-19. Sequencing was performed on PBMCs or T cells enriched from blood (not recorded which). In nucleotides, the CDR3 is TGTGCCAGCATCCGGGCTGGGGCGCCCTACAATGAGCAGTTCTTC. It translates to CASIRAGAPYNEQFF.